The 32 T cell receptor beta chains below were found in one sample sequenced in a study of chemoradiotherapy in HPV16-positive cancers. Profiling relied on immunoSEQ multiplex PCR, and the TCRdb table lists in-frame clones only, not all of them. The sample lists 5,000 to 6,500 clones, 73% occurring once. This specimen was collected from a patient who underwent chemoradiotherapy. These receptors all stem from a human donor with HPV-associated anogenital cancer.

The V and J genes are TRBV6-1 and TRBJ1-5; D perhaps matches TRBD1 (6 bases). Germline V gives CDR1 MNHNS, CDR2 SASEGT. The V and J ends lost 6 bases and 0 bases respectively, with 12 bases between them. CDR3 length: 15 residues. CDR3 sequence reads: CASRAGQISNQPQHF. As DNA, the CDR3 is TGTGCCAGCAGGGCGGGACAAATTAGCAATCAGCCCCAGCATTTT.

The V call is TRBV4-3, the J call TRBJ1-6; TRBD1 might be the D (5 bases). Trimming pared 0 bases from V and 5 bases from J, leaving 11 bases between. Germline loops: CDR1 LGHNA, CDR2 YSLEER. This CDR3 region has 16 residues. CDR3 bases: TGCGCCAGCAGCCAAGATCGGACAATTAATAATTCACCCCTCCACTTT. The encoded protein is CASSQDRTINNSPLHF.

This chain joins TRBV4-3 and TRBJ1-6; D perhaps matches TRBD1 (5 bases). V gave up 3 bases and J gave up 10 bases, with 16 bases separating them. Germline assignment: CDR1 LGHNA and CDR2 YSLEER. This CDR3 comprises 15 residues. The CDR3 DNA follows: TGCGCCAGCAGCCAGGGGGGGTCCCGGTGGTCACCCCTCCACTTT. Its translation is CASSQGGSRWSPLHF.

This sequence joins TRBV7-2 and TRBJ1-2; a weak D match, TRBD1 (6 bases). CDR3 size: 15 residues. The germline V gene has CDR1 SGHTA and CDR2 FQGNSA. Trimming removed 5 bases at V and 5 bases at J, with 18 bases between. The CDR3 region has the DNA TGTGCCAGCAGCCCCGGGACATCGAGGGGATATGGCTACACCTTC. Translated, it gives CASSPGTSRGYGYTF.

This clone was counted between two and nine times. The chain employs TRBV5-4 and TRBJ2-7, with 8 positions matching TRBD1. The length of the CDR3 is 14 residues. V trimming: 4 bases; J trimming: 5 bases; junction bases outside the gene matches: 8. Germline V lookup: CDR1 SGHNT, CDR2 YYREEE (reference sequence). The CDR3 is CASSTRQGINEQYF. CDR3 coding DNA: TGTGCCAGCAGCACGCGACAGGGGATCAACGAGCAGTACTTC.

CDR3 region: CSARGRGGAFF. For the CDR3, the DNA is TGCAGTGCTAGGGGGCGGGGGGGAGCTTTCTTT. The rearrangement links TRBV20-1 to TRBJ1-1; tentatively, D is TRBD1 (5 bases). Germline V gives CDR1 DFQATT, CDR2 SNEGSKA (reference sequence). CDR3 length: 11 amino acids. The V and J ends lost 3 bases and 10 bases respectively, with 12 bases between them.

CDR3 in amino acids: CASSGDRVKILHF. CDR3 sequence (DNA): TGTGCCAGCAGTGGGGACAGGGTAAAAATACTCCACTTT. The chain couples TRBV2 to TRBJ1-6; 9 nucleotides match TRBD1. V gave up 4 bases and J gave up 16 bases; unmatched junction bases: 8. The CDR3 loop spans 13 amino acids. Germline CDR1 is SNHLY and CDR2 is FYNNEI.

The chain has TRBV6-5 and TRBJ2-3, with D possibly being TRBD2 (5 bases). In germline, CDR1 is MNHEY, CDR2 SVGAGI. This CDR3 comprises 14 residues. Trimming shortened V by 6 bases and J by 3 bases, and 13 bases separated the two germline ends. The CDR3 DNA reads TGTGCCAGCAGGGACTTCCAAACTACAGATACGCAGTATTTT. This gives the protein CASRDFQTTDTQYF.

The genes are TRBV28 and TRBJ2-7; 8 bases fit TRBD2. CDR3 size: 15 residues. The V gene's germline CDR1 is MDHEN and CDR2 SYDVKM. V lost 5 bases and J lost 9; bases outside the gene matches: 15. As DNA, the CDR3 is TGTGCCAGCAGTCTACCGACCGGACACGGGGGGGGGCAGTACTTC. Amino acid sequence: CASSLPTGHGGGQYF. Looking up the rest from reference TRBV28 and TRBJ2-7 gives the full variable domain: DVKVTQSSRYLVKRTGEKVFLECVQDMDHENMFWYRQDPGLGLRLIYFSYDVKMKEKGDIPEGYSVSREKKERFSLILESASTNQTSMYLCASSLPTGHGGGQYFGPGTRLTVT.

The chain recombines TRBV7-2 with TRBJ1-2, with D maybe TRBD1 (5 bases). Trimming took off 4 bases at V and 3 bases at J, with 15 bases between the two ends. The germline V gene encodes CDR1 SGHTA and CDR2 FQGNSA. The CDR3 consists of 15 residues. This chain's CDR3 is CASSSSAGTDYGYTF. CDR3 DNA: TGTGCCAGCAGCTCTTCCGCAGGGACGGACTATGGCTACACCTTC. Drawing the rest from reference TRBV7-2 and TRBJ1-2, the complete variable domain is GAGVSQSPSNKVTEKGKDVELRCDPISGHTALYWYRQSLGQGLEFLIYFQGNSAPDKSGLPSDRFSAERTGGSVSTLTIQRTQQEDSAVYLCASSSSAGTDYGYTFGSGTRLTVV.

The chain recombines TRBV6-4 with TRBJ2-2, with D tentatively TRBD2 (5 bases). This CDR3 region has 13 residues. V was clipped by 4 bases and J by 6 bases, with 9 bases between them. The germline V gene encodes CDR1 MRHNA and CDR2 SNTAGT. The CDR3 sequence: CASSAGESGELFF. CDR3 bases: TGTGCCAGCAGTGCCGGGGAATCCGGGGAGCTGTTTTTT.

The rearrangement joins TRBV30 to TRBJ2-6, with D uncertain. The V end lost 5 bases, the J end lost 2 bases, and 4 bases lay between the germline ends. From germline, CDR1 is GTSNPN and CDR2 SVGIG (reference sequence). The CDR3 covers 12 residues. The CDR3 reads CAWGTGANVLTF. CDR3 DNA sequence: TGTGCCTGGGGGACTGGGGCCAACGTCCTGACTTTC.

This chain connects TRBV5-6 to TRBJ1-2; D not certain. Germline V gene data show CDR1 as SGHDT and CDR2 as YYEEEE. The CDR3 sequence is 13 residues long. V gave up 5 bases and J gave up 4 bases, with 12 bases separating them. CDR3 coding DNA: TGTGCCAGCAGAGATCAGTTAGTCTATGGCTACACCTTC. Translated, it gives CASRDQLVYGYTF.

The chain is built from TRBV2 and TRBJ2-3, with 12 bases fitting TRBD2. The CDR3 totals 15 residues. CDR1 is SNHLY and CDR2 is FYNNEI in the germline V gene. V shed 4 bases, J shed 4 bases, and the junction held 3 bases outside the gene matches. The CDR3 nucleotides read TGTGCCAGCAGTGTGACTAGCGGGGGACCAGATACGCAGTATTTT. Protein: CASSVTSGGPDTQYF. The variable domain in full, completed from reference TRBV2 and TRBJ2-3, reads EPEVTQTPSHQVTQMGQEVILRCVPISNHLYFYWYRQILGQKVEFLVSFYNNEISEKSEIFDDQFSVERPDGSNFTLKIRSTKLEDSAMYFCASSVTSGGPDTQYFGPGTRLTVL.

This clone is classed as large. The chain joins TRBV11-3 to TRBJ2-1; D uncertain. V dropped 2 bases and J dropped 7 bases, with 12 bases sitting between them. The germline V gene has CDR1 SGHNT and CDR2 YENEEA. The CDR3 runs to 14 residues. The chain's CDR3 is CASSLSVGLNEQFF. For the CDR3, the DNA is TGTGCCAGCAGCTTATCAGTAGGTTTGAATGAGCAGTTCTTC.

This clone was recorded a few times. The chain recombines TRBV6-1 with TRBJ1-1, with D perhaps TRBD1 (6 bases). Germline V gene sequence: CDR1 MNHNS, CDR2 SASEGT. V was cut by 4 bases and J by 7 bases, with 13 bases left in between. The CDR3 has 13 residues. The CDR3 sequence is CASSVGQKLEAFF. CDR3 sequence (DNA): TGTGCCAGCAGTGTTGGACAGAAACTTGAAGCTTTCTTT.

The rearrangement uses TRBV9 and TRBJ1-5; no definite D call. CDR3 length: 17 amino acids. Germline assignment: CDR1 SGDLS and CDR2 YYNGEE. Trimming took off 4 bases at V and 2 bases at J, with 19 bases between the two ends. CDR3 region: CASSTRYDLQGNQPQHF. CDR3 DNA: TGTGCCAGCAGCACCCGGTACGACCTCCAAGGCAATCAGCCCCAGCATTTT.

The chain uses TRBV6-6 and TRBJ2-7; no firm D call. The V end lost 4 bases, the J end lost 3 bases, and 10 bases lay between the germline ends. The CDR3 runs to 13 residues. Germline-derived CDR1 and CDR2 are MNHNY and SVGAGI (reference sequence). The CDR3 DNA reads TGTGCCAGCAGTTCTCTCGCTATCTACGAGCAGTACTTC. As protein: CASSSLAIYEQYF.

In DNA form, the CDR3 reads TGTGCCAGCAGCCAAGTTGCAGCGGGGGGGCAGTTCTTC. Its translation: CASSQVAAGGQFF. The chain carries TRBV14 and TRBJ2-1, with 9 bases aligning to TRBD2. Trimming cost V 1 base and J 12 bases; bases outside gene matches: 4. The CDR3 is made up of 13 amino acids. Germline loops: CDR1 SGHDN, CDR2 FVKESK.

The gene calls are TRBV2 and TRBJ2-1; a possible D gene is TRBD1 (5 bases). Trimming removed 4 bases at V and 1 base at J, with 14 bases between. The CDR3 runs 16 residues. Germline V CDR1 and CDR2: SNHLY, FYNNEI. CDR3 bases: TGTGCCAGCAGTGTGACAGTAACCAATTCCTACAATGAGCAGTTCTTC. It translates to CASSVTVTNSYNEQFF.

The CDR3 spells CASTSREAGELFF. The CDR3 nucleotides are TGTGCCAGCACCTCCCGCGAGGCCGGGGAGCTGTTTTTT. The chain combines TRBV11-3 with TRBJ2-2; no clear D. There are 13 residues in the CDR3. Deletions cut 7 bases from V and 6 bases from J, with 12 bases between. Looked up from germline, CDR1 is SGHNT and CDR2 is YENEEA.

The V and J genes are TRBV11-2 and TRBJ2-1; D uncertain. Deletions cut 0 bases from V and 7 bases from J, with 7 bases between. Germline V gene lookup returns CDR1 SGHAT and CDR2 FQNNGV. The CDR3 runs 13 residues. CDR3 nucleotides: TGTGCCAGCAGCTTAGAACCGCCTAATGAGCAGTTCTTC. Its translation is CASSLEPPNEQFF.

This clone has just a few counts. The chain combines TRBV6-1 with TRBJ2-1, with TRBD1 matching 9 bases. CDR1 is MNHNS and CDR2 is SASEGT in the germline V gene. The J segment lost 4 bases and the V segment lost 3 bases, leaving 7 bases of the junction unmatched. This CDR3 contains 16 residues. The CDR3 spells CASSDGAGTGYNEQFF. CDR3 nucleotides: TGTGCCAGCAGTGATGGCGCCGGGACAGGGTACAATGAGCAGTTCTTC.

This clone was counted between two and nine times. The CDR3 region is CASSLVSRALRTEAFF. CDR3 coding DNA: TGTGCCAGCAGTTTAGTCTCGAGGGCGTTAAGAACTGAAGCTTTCTTT. The chain has TRBV27 and TRBJ1-1; D gene uncertain. Trimming pared 2 bases from V and 5 bases from J, leaving 18 bases between. The V gene's germline CDR1 is MNHEY and CDR2 SMNVEV (reference sequence). CDR3 length: 16 residues.

V is TRBV27 and J is TRBJ2-1; 10 positions match TRBD2. The length of the CDR3 is 15 residues. CDR1 MNHEY and CDR2 SMNVEV come from the germline V gene (reference sequence). Trimming cost V 6 bases and J 4 bases; bases outside gene matches: 6. CDR3 amino acids: CASSPIAGGYNEQFF. The CDR3 DNA follows: TGTGCCAGCAGCCCAATAGCGGGGGGATACAATGAGCAGTTCTTC.

V and J are TRBV19 and TRBJ1-1; TRBD1 is a possible D gene (5 bases). The CDR3 extends over 14 amino acids. V was pared by 1 base and J by 6 bases, with 12 bases between. CDR1 and CDR2 from the germline V gene are LNHDA and SQIVND (reference sequence). The CDR3 loop is CASSIGGAGAEAFF. CDR3 nucleotides: TGTGCCAGTAGTATAGGCGGGGCCGGAGCTGAAGCTTTCTTT.

J is TRBJ2-7 and V is TRBV30; TRBD1 matches at 7 bases. CDR3 size: 14 residues. Germline CDR1 and CDR2: GTSNPN and SVGIG (reference sequence). V gave up 5 bases and J gave up 3 bases; unmatched junction bases: 10. In DNA form, the CDR3 reads TGTGCCTGGGATACCGGGCAGGGGGTCTACGAGCAGTACTTC. Translating it yields CAWDTGQGVYEQYF.

The rearrangement uses TRBV6-6 and TRBJ1-5; 11 nucleotides line up with TRBD1. J gave up 8 bases and V 5 bases, and 8 bases lay outside the gene matches. The CDR3 consists of 15 residues. Germline CDR1 MNHNY, CDR2 SVGAGI (reference sequence). DNA for the CDR3: TGTGCCAGCAGTGACCCTGGGACAGGGGGAGAGCCCCAGCATTTT. This translates into CASSDPGTGGEPQHF.

V and J are TRBV11-2 and TRBJ2-7; D might be TRBD2 (6 bases). CDR1 SGHAT and CDR2 FQNNGV come from the germline V gene. This CDR3 is 14 amino acids long. The V end was cut by 5 bases, the J end by 2 bases, with 13 bases between. This CDR3 is CASSREWGAYEQYF. For the CDR3, the DNA is TGTGCCAGCAGCCGAGAATGGGGGGCCTACGAGCAGTACTTC.

This clone was seen only a few times. The J gene is TRBJ1-2, the V gene TRBV7-2; D remains unclear. Deletions cut 2 bases from V and 4 bases from J, with 8 bases between. The CDR3 covers 13 residues. The germline V gene has CDR1 SGHTA and CDR2 FQGNSA. The CDR3 region is CASSLNPGYGYTF. The CDR3 coding sequence is TGTGCCAGCAGCTTAAACCCGGGCTATGGCTACACCTTC.

V is TRBV5-1 and J is TRBJ2-7, with TRBD2 as a possible D gene (7 bases). The germline CDR1 and CDR2 sequences are SGHRS and YFSETQ. The CDR3 totals 12 residues. V was trimmed by 3 bases and J by 5 bases, leaving 9 bases between them. CDR3 in amino acids: CASSSGGHEQYF. The CDR3 DNA follows: TGCGCCAGCAGCTCGGGGGGCCACGAGCAGTACTTC.

V is TRBV5-6 and J is TRBJ2-7, with TRBD1 matching 9 bases. Germline V gives CDR1 SGHDT, CDR2 YYEEEE. Trimming removed 6 bases from V and 8 bases from J; junction bases left unmatched: 12. This CDR3 contains 14 residues. The CDR3 DNA reads TGTGCCAGCACCCCCGGGACAGGGACTACGCAGCAGTACTTC. It translates to CASTPGTGTTQQYF.